This TCR beta chain appears in the sequencing data of a study of blood T cell repertoires in COVID-19. About the study: Collection of acute and convalescent COVID-19 samples took place in the United States, Italy and Spain. The analysed material was cDNA or gDNA that came from T cells, B-cell-depleted T cells, or PBMCs.

The assay was immunoSEQ multiplex PCR, and TCRdb's table has in-frame clones only and misses some. Found here are more than 200,000 clones, around 90% of them singletons; the top ten hold 1.6%. What the recovered Cohort 3 donors had was two negative PCRs, clearance, or symptom resolution. The TCR sequence derives from a woman aged 50 to 60 who had recovered from COVID-19. Sequencing input: PBMCs or T cells enriched from blood (not recorded which).

CDR3 in amino acids: CASSNRDRQETQYF. In DNA, the CDR3 is TGTGCCAGCAGTAACCGGGACAGACAAGAGACCCAGTACTTC. The V and J genes are TRBV28 and TRBJ2-5; TRBD1 matches 7 bases. CDR1 and CDR2 from the germline V gene are MDHEN and SYDVKM. Trimming cost V 5 bases and J 2 bases; bases outside gene matches: 5. The CDR3 covers 14 residues.